Each of the 24 T cell receptor beta chains below was sequenced from the same sample in a study of shared clonotypes between healthy human individuals. Repertoires were generated with immunoSEQ multiplex PCR, while TCRdb's copy carries only in-frame clones and drops some. Of over a million clones listed, 95% to 97% were seen once; the top ten hold about 1.2%. The sample taken for sequencing was naive CD4+ T cells sorted from blood. This sample's subset: CD45RA+ positively selected. These receptors all come from a man between 25 and 39 years old in good health.

The rearrangement uses TRBV11-2 and TRBJ2-3; 12 bases agree with TRBD2. Germline CDR1 reads SGHAT; CDR2 reads FQNNGV. V was pared by 1 base and J by 2 bases, with 7 bases of the junction left unmatched. The CDR3 sequence is 18 residues long. CDR3 DNA sequence: TGTGCCAGCAGCTTAGTCGAGCTAGCGGGAGGGTTCACAGATACGCAGTATTTT. Its translation: CASSLVELAGGFTDTQYF.

A single count supports this clone. This chain uses TRBV7-2 with TRBJ1-1; D may be TRBD1 (6 bases). CDR1 is SGHTA and CDR2 is FQGNSA in the germline V gene. The CDR3 runs to 15 residues. Trimming took 6 bases from V and 1 from J, leaving 15 bases between them. The CDR3: CASRYRVGRNTEAFF. As DNA, the CDR3 is TGTGCCAGCAGATACAGGGTAGGGCGGAACACTGAAGCTTTCTTT. Full variable domain (remainder filled in from reference TRBV7-2 and TRBJ1-1): GAGVSQSPSNKVTEKGKDVELRCDPISGHTALYWYRQSLGQGLEFLIYFQGNSAPDKSGLPSDRFSAERTGGSVSTLTIQRTQQEDSAVYLCASRYRVGRNTEAFFGQGTRLTVV.

The rearrangement links TRBV6-1 to TRBJ2-4; either TRBD1 or TRBD2 may fit D (5 bases each). This CDR3 is built from 20 residues. Germline assignment: CDR1 MNHNS and CDR2 SASEGT. The germline V and J ends were trimmed by 0 bases and 0 bases, with 21 bases remaining between them. The CDR3 reads CASSEAVGVAGILAKNIQYF. The CDR3 region has the DNA TGTGCCAGCAGTGAAGCGGTGGGGGTTGCAGGGATCCTAGCCAAAAACATTCAGTACTTC.

The chain couples TRBV18 to TRBJ2-1, with D possibly TRBD1 on 6 matching bases. Germline V gene sequence: CDR1 KGHSH, CDR2 LQKENI. V was shortened by 0 bases and J by 0 bases, with 9 bases between the two germline ends. The CDR3 spans 16 residues. The CDR3 loop reads CASSPPGHSSYNEQFF. CDR3 DNA sequence: TGTGCCAGCTCACCACCGGGACATAGCTCCTACAATGAGCAGTTCTTC.

V usage is TRBV19 and J usage is TRBJ1-5, with 10 bases fitting TRBD1. J lost 6 bases, V lost 4 bases, and 9 bases had no gene match. There are 16 residues in the CDR3. Germline V gene sequence: CDR1 LNHDA, CDR2 SQIVND (reference sequence). DNA of the CDR3: TGTGCCAGTAGTACCCGGGACAGGGGTAGCGGTCAGCCCCAGCATTTT. It codes for CASSTRDRGSGQPQHF.

The chain is built from TRBV5-1 and TRBJ2-2, with 11 nucleotides matching TRBD2. With V trimmed by 6 bases and J by 5 bases, 9 bases remained unmatched. The CDR3 length is 16 residues. Looked up from germline, CDR1 is SGHRS and CDR2 is YFSETQ. The CDR3 bases are TGCGCCAGCACGGGCCTAGCGGGAGGTAGAACCGGGGAGCTGTTTTTT. Translating gives CASTGLAGGRTGELFF.

V gene TRBV5-5 combines with J gene TRBJ2-1, with 14 bases matching TRBD2. Germline trimming cut 4 bases from V and 0 bases from J; bases unmatched to any gene: 9. Germline V gives CDR1 SGHKS, CDR2 YYEKEE (reference sequence). CDR3 length equals 19 residues. The CDR3 coding sequence is TGTGCCAGCAGCACCCAAGGACTAGCGGGAGGCCTCTCCTACAATGAGCAGTTCTTC. Its protein product is CASSTQGLAGGLSYNEQFF.

The gene calls are TRBV30 and TRBJ2-7, with D maybe TRBD1 (5 bases). The CDR3 has 13 amino acids. Germline CDR1 reads GTSNPN; CDR2 reads SVGIG (reference sequence). Between the trimmed V and J ends, which lost 1 base and 5 bases, there was a span of 12 bases. The CDR3 reads CAWSGGRVHEQYF. The CDR3 nucleotides read TGTGCCTGGAGTGGGGGCAGGGTTCACGAGCAGTACTTC.

The V gene is TRBV11-2, the J gene TRBJ2-5; 10 bases match TRBD2. The V gene end was trimmed by 2 bases and the J gene end by 5 bases; junction bases not matched to a gene: 8. The CDR3 has 16 amino acids. Germline CDR1 SGHAT, CDR2 FQNNGV. The CDR3 nucleotides are TGTGCCAGCAGCTTACTAGCGGGAGTCCTTTCGGAGACCCAGTACTTC. Translating gives CASSLLAGVLSETQYF.

This clone was picked up one time. The genes are TRBV5-1 and TRBJ2-7, with 7 bases identical to TRBD1. Looked up from germline, CDR1 is SGHRS and CDR2 is YFSETQ. With V trimmed by 4 bases and J by 2 bases, 6 bases remained unmatched. The CDR3 totals 14 residues. The CDR3 DNA sequence: TGCGCCAGCAGCGTAAGGGACAGCACCTACGAGCAGTACTTC. The encoded protein is CASSVRDSTYEQYF.

The J gene is TRBJ2-7, the V gene TRBV7-9, with D possibly called TRBD1 or TRBD2 (5 bases each). Trimming removed 4 bases from V and 2 bases from J, with 18 bases in between. The CDR3 length is 16 residues. Germline V CDR1 and CDR2: SEHNR, FQNEAQ (reference sequence). The CDR3 sequence is CASSWWGRGQTYEQYF. The CDR3 nucleotides read TGTGCCAGCAGCTGGTGGGGACGCGGGCAAACCTACGAGCAGTACTTC.

This sequence joins TRBV5-1 and TRBJ1-4; TRBD1 matches 7 bases. Germline V gene lookup returns CDR1 SGHRS and CDR2 YFSETQ. The CDR3 sequence is 15 residues long. The V gene end was trimmed by 2 bases and the J gene end by 6 bases; junction bases not matched to a gene: 7. CDR3 region: CASSFMGGTDEKLFF. The CDR3 DNA reads TGCGCCAGCAGCTTTATGGGCGGGACAGATGAAAAACTGTTTTTT.

The chain has TRBV19 and TRBJ2-7; D perhaps matches TRBD1 (6 bases). Germline V lookup: CDR1 LNHDA, CDR2 SQIVND (reference sequence). With 5 bases removed from V and 2 bases from J, the gap between germline ends came to 19 bases. This CDR3 spans 16 amino acids. This CDR3 is CASSPLVLQGTYEQYF. The DNA of the CDR3 is TGTGCCAGTAGTCCCCTGGTCCTACAGGGTACCTACGAGCAGTACTTC.

Regarding this clone: This sample includes further DNA sequences coding for the same CDR3. This rearrangement joins TRBV28 to TRBJ1-5; D not certain. There are 10 residues in the CDR3. CDR1 is MDHEN and CDR2 is SYDVKM in the germline V gene. The V end was cut by 3 bases, the J end by 6 bases, with 0 bases between. The CDR3 reads CASSFQPQHF. DNA for the CDR3: TGTGCCAGCAGTTTTCAGCCCCAGCATTTT.

The chain uses TRBV14 and TRBJ2-7; TRBD1 might be the D (6 bases). The CDR3 has 17 residues. Trimming removed 2 bases at V and 3 bases at J, with 20 bases between. Germline loops: CDR1 SGHDN, CDR2 FVKESK. This CDR3 reads CASSQRIWTEDSYEQYF. CDR3 DNA: TGTGCCAGCAGCCAAAGGATCTGGACAGAAGATAGCTACGAGCAGTACTTC.

As for this clone: Within the sample, other DNA sequences also encode this same CDR3. This sequence joins TRBV9 and TRBJ2-7, with no clear D. V was shortened by 0 bases and J by 1 base, with 8 bases between the two germline ends. The CDR3 is made up of 14 amino acids. CDR1 is SGDLS, CDR2 YYNGEE, per germline. In DNA form, the CDR3 reads TGTGCCAGCAGCGTAGGGGCCCAATCCTACGAGCAGTACTTC. Translating it yields CASSVGAQSYEQYF.

A single count supports this clone. This CDR3 is CASSLAAARTDTQYF. The CDR3 DNA sequence: TGTGCCAGCAGCTTAGCAGCGGCTCGCACAGATACGCAGTATTTT. The genes are TRBV7-2 and TRBJ2-3; weak D call: TRBD2 (5 bases). This CDR3 has 15 residues. The V gene lost 0 bases and the J gene lost 1 base, with 8 bases spanning the gap. Germline CDR1 and CDR2: SGHTA and FQGNSA.

The V call is TRBV19, the J call TRBJ1-5, with TRBD1 matching over 9 bases. CDR1 LNHDA and CDR2 SQIVND come from the germline V gene (reference sequence). V dropped 2 bases and J dropped 4; count of bases not matched to a gene: 9. The CDR3 has 17 amino acids. CDR3 region: CASSISRGQGLNQPQHF. The CDR3 DNA is TGTGCCAGTAGTATAAGTAGGGGACAGGGTTTGAATCAGCCCCAGCATTTT.

The chain has TRBV5-4 and TRBJ2-5; D possibly uses TRBD1 or TRBD2 (5 bases each). V lost 4 bases, J lost 2 bases, and 18 bases lay in between. This CDR3 spans 16 amino acids. Per the germline V gene, CDR1 is SGHNT and CDR2 is YYREEE (reference sequence). CDR3 coding DNA: TGTGCCAGCAGCGGTGGGACGAACTTAGCGCAAGAGACCCAGTACTTC. It yields the protein CASSGGTNLAQETQYF.

In this sample, this clone turned up once. The chain employs TRBV10-3 and TRBJ1-5; tentative D call: TRBD1 (5 bases). This CDR3 has 15 amino acids. With 2 bases removed from V and 4 bases from J, the gap between germline ends came to 12 bases. The V gene's germline CDR1 is ENHRY and CDR2 SYGVKD. As DNA, the CDR3 is TGTGCCATCAGTGAGCATCGCGGGGGGAATCAGCCCCAGCATTTT. This codes for CAISEHRGGNQPQHF.

Details on this clone: Other DNA sequences in the same sample also yield this CDR3. The V call is TRBV27, the J call TRBJ2-7, with D tentatively TRBD1 or TRBD2 (6 bases each). The ends were cut back, 5 bases at V and 7 bases at J, with 9 bases in the middle. This CDR3 spans 11 amino acids. The V gene's germline CDR1 is MNHEY and CDR2 SMNVEV (reference sequence). The DNA of the CDR3 is TGTGCCAGCAGTAGAGGGGGGGAGCAGTACTTC. Translating it yields CASSRGGEQYF.

The rearrangement links TRBV5-1 to TRBJ2-2; D is possibly TRBD2 (6 bases). This CDR3 comprises 15 residues. Germline lookup yields CDR1 SGHRS and CDR2 YFSETQ. Trimming took 0 bases from V and 3 from J, leaving 9 bases between them. CDR3 DNA sequence: TGCGCCAGCAGCTTGGCGGGAGTTGACACCGGGGAGCTGTTTTTT. Protein: CASSLAGVDTGELFF. The full variable domain, its missing parts supplied by reference TRBV5-1 and TRBJ2-2, is KAGVTQTPRYLIKTRGQQVTLSCSPISGHRSVSWYQQTPGQGLQFLFEYFSETQRNKGNFPGRFSGRQFSNSRSEMNVSTLELGDSALYLCASSLAGVDTGELFFGEGSRLTVL.

The chain links TRBV4-1 to TRBJ1-4; tentative D call: TRBD1 (6 bases). The germline V gene encodes CDR1 MGHRA and CDR2 YSYEKL. The CDR3 runs 17 residues. Deletions cut 1 base from V and 4 bases from J, with 16 bases between. In DNA, the CDR3 is TGCGCCAGCAGCCAAGTCCGGGGTCAGGGGTTTAATGAAAAACTGTTTTTT. As protein: CASSQVRGQGFNEKLFF.

Here the CDR3 DNA reads TGTGCCAGCAGTTTAGGGTCGGGACTAACTTTCTTT. It specifies CASSLGSGLTFF. The chain has TRBV28 and TRBJ1-1; TRBD1 is a possible D gene (5 bases). CDR3 length: 12 residues. Trimming removed 2 bases from V and 12 bases from J, with 13 bases in between. CDR1 is MDHEN, CDR2 SYDVKM, per germline.